The next 25 T cell receptor beta chains were all read from a single sample in a study of blood T cells in healthy people across ages. The use of a sample-barcoded 5' primer and a J-beta primer mix characterized a second PCR of 7 to 11 cycles. TCRdb fed the 5' RACE reads into MiXCR, producing one record per CDR3 protein. The repertoire holds roughly 2 million distinct CDR3 sequences, with 49% as singletons. Sequencing input: blood. These receptors all come from a woman aged 40 to 55 in good health.

The chain combines TRBV7-8 with TRBJ2-5; 9 nucleotides match TRBD2. CDR3 length: 13 amino acids. V shed 5 bases and J 11 bases; nucleotides not matched to a gene: 9. Per germline, CDR1 SGHVS and CDR2 FQNEAQ. The CDR3 sequence: CASSPSGGSKQYF. CDR3 nucleotides: TGTGCCAGCAGCCCCAGCGGGGGGTCCAAGCAGTACTTC.

This clonotype appeared many times. V usage is TRBV29-1 and J usage is TRBJ2-6; TRBD1 matches 7 bases. CDR3 length: 16 residues. Losses at the gene ends were 6 bases for V and 0 bases for J; bases not matched to a gene: 8. The germline V gene has CDR1 SQVTM and CDR2 ANQGSEA. The CDR3 reads CSVGTATSSGANVLTF. Here the CDR3 DNA reads TGCAGCGTAGGGACAGCCACAAGCTCTGGGGCCAACGTCCTGACTTTC.

The chain combines TRBV6-1 with TRBJ2-4; 10 positions agree with TRBD2. This CDR3 spans 14 amino acids. J lost 13 bases, V lost 2 bases, and 8 bases had no gene match. From germline, CDR1 is MNHNS and CDR2 SASEGT. This chain's CDR3 is CASSETPASGGQYF. The CDR3 DNA reads as TGTGCCAGCAGTGAAACCCCGGCTAGCGGGGGCCAGTACTTC.

The chain has TRBV6-6 and TRBJ1-4; D perhaps matches TRBD1 (6 bases). This CDR3 region has 12 residues. The germline gives CDR1 MNHNY, CDR2 SVGAGI (reference sequence). Between the trimmed V and J ends, which lost 8 bases and 6 bases, there was a span of 10 bases. In DNA form, the CDR3 reads TGTGCCAGCGGAGGGGGACATGAAAAACTGTTTTTT. Residues: CASGGGHEKLFF.

This chain links TRBV7-9 with TRBJ2-6; D unresolved. From germline, CDR1 is SEHNR and CDR2 FQNEAQ (reference sequence). The V and J ends lost 4 bases and 0 bases respectively, with 10 bases between them. The CDR3 is made up of 16 amino acids. CDR3 region: CASSSTANSGANVLTF. The CDR3 coding sequence is TGTGCCAGCAGCTCTACAGCGAACTCTGGGGCCAACGTCCTGACTTTC.

The rearrangement links TRBV29-1 to TRBJ2-4; D remains ambiguous. Matching the DNA end better, TRBJ2-7 makes the J call doubtful. In germline, CDR1 is SQVTM, CDR2 ANQGSEA. This CDR3 is 10 amino acids long. CDR3 amino acids: CSVGDHEQYF. The CDR3 nucleotides read TGCAGCGTTGGGGATCACGAGCAGTACTTC.

J is TRBJ1-5 and V is TRBV6-1; D possibly corresponds to TRBD1 (5 bases). Germline assignment: CDR1 MNHNS and CDR2 SASEGT. CDR3 length: 15 amino acids. V lost 2 bases and J lost 4, with 12 bases in between. The CDR3 is CASSEWSQVNQPQHF. Written as DNA, the CDR3 is TGTGCCAGCAGTGAATGGTCACAGGTTAATCAGCCCCAGCATTTT.

There are a few counts of this clonotype. V usage is TRBV15 and J usage is TRBJ2-3; D gene ambiguous. This CDR3 has 11 residues. CDR1 and CDR2 from the germline V gene are LNHNV and YYDKDF (reference sequence). V was trimmed by 4 bases and J by 2 bases, leaving 1 base between them. CDR3 in DNA: TGTGCCACCAGCACCACAGATACGCAGTATTTT. Translating it yields CATSTTDTQYF.

This rearrangement joins TRBV29-1 to TRBJ2-1; 9 bases align to TRBD2. The V gene's germline CDR1 is SQVTM and CDR2 ANQGSEA. The CDR3 has 17 amino acids. Trimming cost V 8 bases and J 0 bases; bases outside gene matches: 14. The CDR3 DNA reads as TGCAGCTTGAGGGGGGTAGCGGGGGAAAGCTCCTACAATGAGCAGTTCTTC. As protein: CSLRGVAGESSYNEQFF.

As regards this clonotype: A read error may account for a junction end that differs from germline. The chain couples TRBV5-5 to TRBJ2-3; the D is unclear. From germline, CDR1 is SGHKS and CDR2 YYEKEE (reference sequence). The CDR3 spans 14 residues. The chain's CDR3 is CANSLAESTDTQYF. Here the CDR3 DNA reads TGTGCCAACAGCTTGGCCGAGTCCACGGATACGCAGTATTTT. The full variable domain, in which reference TRBV5-5 and TRBJ2-3 provide the parts outside the CDR3, is DAGVTQSPTHLIKTRGQQVTLRCSPISGHKSVSWYQQVLGQGPQFIFQYYEKEERGRGNFPDRFSARQFPNYSSELNVNALLLGDSALYLCANSLAESTDTQYFGPGTRLTVL.

This clonotype was seen more than once but under ten times. The chain combines TRBV7-9 with TRBJ2-5; TRBD1 matches 7 bases. Trimming took 0 bases from V and 3 from J; bases not matched to a gene: 7. Germline-derived CDR1 and CDR2 are SEHNR and FQNEAQ (reference sequence). The CDR3 totals 16 residues. CDR3 sequence (DNA): TGTGCCAGCAGCTTAGCCCAGGGGGTAGTGGAAGAGACCCAGTACTTC. Translation gives CASSLAQGVVEETQYF.

The rearrangement uses TRBV7-9 and TRBJ2-1, with D perhaps TRBD2 (5 bases). The germline V gene encodes CDR1 SEHNR and CDR2 FQNEAQ (reference sequence). V dropped 5 bases and J dropped 5 bases, with 16 bases sitting between them. This CDR3 has 15 amino acids. The CDR3 sequence is CASSQAGLLDNEQFF. CDR3 nucleotide sequence: TGTGCCAGCAGCCAGGCGGGCCTACTCGACAATGAGCAGTTCTTC.

This chain links TRBV7-9 with TRBJ1-2; a weak D match, TRBD1 (5 bases). The CDR3 runs 13 residues. Deletions cut 5 bases from V and 8 bases from J, with 15 bases between. Germline lookup yields CDR1 SEHNR and CDR2 FQNEAQ (reference sequence). The CDR3 reads CASSPGALGGYTF. The CDR3 DNA reads TGTGCCAGCAGCCCTGGGGCTCTGGGGGGCTACACCTTC.

This clonotype turned up a few times. The chain is built from TRBV3-1 and TRBJ2-1; no firm D call. Germline CDR1 reads LGHDT; CDR2 reads YNNKEL (reference sequence). CDR3 size: 12 residues. The V and J ends lost 2 bases and 3 bases respectively, with 2 bases between them. CDR3 DNA sequence: TGTGCCAGCAGCCAACTCTACAATGAGCAGTTCTTC. Translation gives CASSQLYNEQFF.

The rearrangement links TRBV4-2 to TRBJ1-2, with TRBD1 as a possible D gene (5 bases). This CDR3 contains 16 residues. V lost 4 bases and J lost 0, with 15 bases in between. Germline CDR1 is LGHNA and CDR2 is YNFKEQ. CDR3 coding DNA: TGTGCCAGCAGCCTATCCCGACAGTTTCCTAACTATGGCTACACCTTC. It specifies CASSLSRQFPNYGYTF.

The gene calls are TRBV5-1 and TRBJ2-5; D ambiguous. V lost 8 bases and J 1 base, leaving 18 bases between the germline ends. Germline-derived CDR1 and CDR2 are SGHRS and YFSETQ. The CDR3 spans 15 residues. The CDR3 region is CASYPGSISQETQYF. CDR3 DNA sequence: TGCGCCAGTTACCCAGGAAGCATAAGCCAAGAGACCCAGTACTTC.

This chain's CDR3 is CASSFQGGGSTDTQYF. Written as DNA, the CDR3 is TGTGCCAGCAGCTTTCAGGGAGGTGGTAGCACAGATACGCAGTATTTT. J is TRBJ2-3 and V is TRBV7-2, with a possible D match to TRBD2 (6 bases). Trimming pared 3 bases from V and 0 bases from J, leaving 13 bases between. The CDR3 spans 16 residues. CDR1 and CDR2 from the germline V gene are SGHTA and FQGNSA. The full variable domain, with the rest looked up from reference TRBV7-2 and TRBJ2-3, is GAGVSQSPSNKVTEKGKDVELRCDPISGHTALYWYRQSLGQGLEFLIYFQGNSAPDKSGLPSDRFSAERTGGSVSTLTIQRTQQEDSAVYLCASSFQGGGSTDTQYFGPGTRLTVL.

The J gene is TRBJ2-4, the V gene TRBV6-5; no clear D gene. V lost 2 bases and J 6 bases, leaving 11 bases between the germline ends. Germline CDR1 reads MNHEY; CDR2 reads SVGAGI. The CDR3 has 14 amino acids. The DNA of the CDR3 is TGTGCCAGCAGTTACAAGGCAGCTGCAAACATTCAGTACTTC. It codes for CASSYKAAANIQYF.

The chain carries TRBV25-1 and TRBJ2-3; D uncertain. Germline CDR1 MGHDK, CDR2 SYGVNS. The CDR3 loop spans 13 amino acids. V shed 9 bases and J shed 4 bases, with 14 bases lying between them. DNA of the CDR3: TGTGCCAGTCGGCGCGCAGGATCAGATACGCAGTATTTT. Amino acid sequence: CASRRAGSDTQYF.

This chain connects TRBV5-1 to TRBJ2-1, with D possibly called TRBD1 or TRBD2 (5 bases each). The V end was cut by 5 bases, the J end by 2 bases, with 14 bases between. Germline CDR1 is SGHRS and CDR2 is YFSETQ. The CDR3 has 15 amino acids. In DNA form, the CDR3 reads TGCGCCAGCAGATGGGACGGCGGAACCTACAATGAGCAGTTCTTC. Translation: CASRWDGGTYNEQFF.

This clonotype was counted ten times or more. V usage is TRBV29-1 and J usage is TRBJ2-7, with D tentatively TRBD1 (6 bases). The V and J ends lost 2 bases and 3 bases respectively, with 8 bases between them. Germline CDR1 and CDR2: SQVTM and ANQGSEA. The CDR3 has 12 amino acids. The CDR3 reads CSVERGSYEQYF. The CDR3, as DNA: TGCAGCGTTGAAAGGGGGAGCTACGAGCAGTACTTC.

The V call is TRBV7-9, the J call TRBJ2-7; 9 bases are shared with TRBD1. CDR1 and CDR2 (germline): SEHNR, FQNEAQ (reference sequence). The CDR3 loop spans 15 amino acids. With 2 bases clipped from V and 5 bases from J, the junction kept 7 bases outside the gene matches. DNA of the CDR3: TGTGCCAGCAGCTTAACCGGGACAGGGACGCACGAGCAGTACTTC. It encodes CASSLTGTGTHEQYF.

The V call is TRBV20-1, the J call TRBJ1-5; tentative D call: TRBD1 (5 bases). CDR1 and CDR2 (germline): DFQATT, SNEGSKA (reference sequence). This CDR3 is built from 15 residues. Trimming pared 3 bases from V and 2 bases from J, leaving 14 bases between. CDR3 coding DNA: TGCAGTGCTAGGTGGGCCCGGGGGGGCAATCAGCCCCAGCATTTT. Amino acid sequence: CSARWARGGNQPQHF.

V usage is TRBV25-1 and J usage is TRBJ2-7, with 8 nucleotides matching TRBD1. The germline V gene encodes CDR1 MGHDK and CDR2 SYGVNS. CDR3 length equals 16 residues. Losses at the gene ends were 3 bases for V and 0 bases for J; bases not matched to a gene: 7. CDR3 nucleotides: TGTGCCAGCAGTGATCCACAGGGGGGAGTCTCCTACGAGCAGTACTTC. It specifies CASSDPQGGVSYEQYF.

This chain connects TRBV4-3 to TRBJ2-7, with D unclear. V gave up 0 bases and J gave up 5 bases, with 11 bases separating them. The CDR3 extends over 14 amino acids. Germline loops: CDR1 LGHNA, CDR2 YSLEER. CDR3 protein: CASSQDIGSHEQYF. The CDR3 coding sequence is TGCGCCAGCAGCCAAGATATCGGTAGCCACGAGCAGTACTTC.